The next 30 T cell receptor beta chains were all read from a single sample in a study of human T cells and chemical hapten exposure listed by TCRdb under 2021. The library was built by means of RACE. Sequencing relied on a NextSeq 500. The public reads were run again by TCRdb, first through fastp at Q25 and then through MiXCR, and only productive beta chains were kept. Entries that share a CDR3 protein sequence are merged under the most common genes and DNA. In all, the sample holds some 340,000 distinct CDR3 sequences, and roughly 6.9% of those were seen once. Clones ranked in the top ten supply 7.5% to 8.5% of the sample. What this sample's time point label stands for: patch test 1, 2 weeks after DPC sensitization. Interpreted using the paper, the treatment or condition label stands for: therapeutic diphenylcyclopropenone sensitization with weekly scalp DPC. Sequenced here: whole blood, sampled in connection with sensitization to the hapten diphenylcyclopropenone (DPC). The receptors originated from a woman aged 18-29 years with alopecia areata. Some clones in this sample may be carry-over from other donors' samples.

The CDR3 is CSARDPRRNTEAFF. The CDR3 bases are TGCAGTGCTAGAGATCCCAGGAGGAACACTGAAGCTTTCTTT. The J gene is TRBJ1-1, the V gene TRBV20-1, with D uncertain. Germline V gene lookup returns CDR1 DFQATT and CDR2 SNEGSKA (reference sequence). Trimming took off 0 bases at V and 1 base at J, with 9 bases between the two ends. This CDR3 contains 14 residues.

V is TRBV3-1 and J is TRBJ1-2; possible D gene TRBD1, 5 bases. The V and J ends lost 4 bases and 4 bases respectively, with 10 bases between them. The V gene's germline CDR1 is LGHDT and CDR2 YNNKEL (reference sequence). CDR3 length: 13 residues. The CDR3 sequence: CASSRGIRYGYTF. The CDR3 nucleotides are TGTGCCAGCAGCCGGGGGATTCGCTATGGCTACACCTTC.

V and J are TRBV6-5 and TRBJ2-1, with 7 nucleotides matching TRBD1. The CDR3 runs to 14 residues. Trimming removed 5 bases from V and 3 bases from J; junction bases left unmatched: 4. Germline V lookup: CDR1 MNHEY, CDR2 SVGAGI. In DNA, the CDR3 is TGTGCCAGCAGTCGGGACAGCTTCTACAATGAGCAGTTCTTC. As protein: CASSRDSFYNEQFF.

In this sample, this clonotype turned up a few times. This rearrangement joins TRBV20-1 to TRBJ2-2; D is uncertain. V was shortened by 5 bases and J by 2 bases, with 3 bases between the two germline ends. CDR3 length equals 11 residues. Germline-derived CDR1 and CDR2 are DFQATT and SNEGSKA (reference sequence). Here the CDR3 reads CSAVNTGELFF. The CDR3 DNA reads as TGCAGTGCTGTCAACACCGGGGAGCTGTTTTTT.

This chain links TRBV12-3 or TRBV12-4 with TRBJ2-3, with TRBD1 identical over 8 bases. With 5 bases clipped from V and 1 base from J, the junction kept 5 bases outside the gene matches. CDR3 length: 15 residues. The DNA for the CDR3 is TGTGCCAGCAGTCCCGGACAGGGTGGCACAGATACGCAGTATTTT. It specifies CASSPGQGGTDTQYF.

The chain uses TRBV5-1 and TRBJ2-5, with D hard to call. This CDR3 comprises 12 residues. The V end lost 5 bases, the J end lost 5 bases, and 10 bases lay between the germline ends. The germline V gene encodes CDR1 SGHRS and CDR2 YFSETQ. The CDR3 region is CASSHRAETQYF. The CDR3, as DNA: TGCGCCAGCAGTCATCGAGCGGAGACCCAGTACTTC.

This chain links TRBV20-1 with TRBJ1-5, with TRBD1 matching over 9 bases. The V and J ends lost 7 bases and 11 bases, in that order; junction bases with no gene match: 15. CDR3 size: 14 residues. Germline values: CDR1 DFQATT, CDR2 SNEGSKA (reference sequence). CDR3 region: CSVPSRTGAVAQHF. CDR3 in DNA: TGCAGTGTTCCTTCTAGGACAGGGGCTGTGGCCCAGCATTTT.

In this sample, this clonotype turned up many times. The chain joins TRBV6-2 or TRBV6-3 to TRBJ2-5, with TRBD1 identical over 9 bases. J lost 0 bases, V lost 2 bases, and 4 bases had no gene match. The CDR3 totals 16 residues. CDR1 MNHEY and CDR2 SVGEGT come from the germline V gene. The CDR3 nucleotides read TGTGCCAGCAGTTACGCCGGGACAGGGTACCAAGAGACCCAGTACTTC. Translation: CASSYAGTGYQETQYF.

In its sample, this clonotype was seen many times. This chain uses TRBV7-3 with TRBJ2-6; D is perhaps TRBD1 (6 bases). Germline CDR1 reads SGHTA; CDR2 reads FQGTGA. Trimming took 5 bases from V and 0 from J, leaving 17 bases between them. The CDR3 covers 18 residues. CDR3 amino acids: CASSPRQRGFSGANVLTF. In DNA, the CDR3 is TGTGCCAGCAGCCCCCGACAGAGGGGGTTCTCTGGGGCCAACGTCCTGACTTTC.

This clonotype turned up a few times. J is TRBJ2-2 and V is TRBV7-2; D perhaps matches TRBD1 (6 bases). Per the germline V gene, CDR1 is SGHTA and CDR2 is FQGNSA. The length of the CDR3 is 15 residues. The V end lost 5 bases, the J end lost 4 bases, and 14 bases lay between the germline ends. CDR3 nucleotide sequence: TGTGCCAGCAGCCGCGGACAGCCCATCACCGGGGAGCTGTTTTTT. Translation: CASSRGQPITGELFF.

J is TRBJ2-3 and V is TRBV3-1, with D perhaps TRBD1 (5 bases). V lost 5 bases and J 6 bases, leaving 18 bases between the germline ends. CDR3 length equals 15 residues. Germline CDR1 is LGHDT and CDR2 is YNNKEL (reference sequence). CDR3 nucleotides: TGTGCCAGCAGCGGCAGAAAGGGGTCTTCGGATACGCAGTATTTT. Protein sequence: CASSGRKGSSDTQYF.

This clonotype was detected a few times. V is TRBV20-1 and J is TRBJ2-3, with D unclear. Germline assignment: CDR1 DFQATT and CDR2 SNEGSKA (reference sequence). This CDR3 spans 13 amino acids. V was clipped by 0 bases and J by 2 bases, with 6 bases between them. For the CDR3, the DNA is TGCAGTGCTAGAGATGCGGCCACAGATACGCAGTATTTT. It codes for CSARDAATDTQYF.

The sample holds a few counts of this clonotype. This rearrangement joins TRBV6-5 to TRBJ2-2, with a tentative D call TRBD1 (6 bases). V shed 5 bases and J shed 1 base, with 11 bases lying between them. CDR1 and CDR2 from the germline V gene are MNHEY and SVGAGI. The CDR3 runs 15 residues. The CDR3 spells CASSRQGGNTGELFF. The CDR3 DNA is TGTGCCAGCAGTCGGCAAGGGGGGAACACCGGGGAGCTGTTTTTT.

This chain links TRBV7-2 with TRBJ2-7; 7 bases agree with TRBD1. Germline loops: CDR1 SGHTA, CDR2 FQGNSA. With 5 bases clipped from V and 2 bases from J, the junction kept 6 bases outside the gene matches. There are 14 residues in the CDR3. The CDR3 loop reads CASSLWTGTYEQYF. The CDR3 DNA follows: TGTGCCAGCAGCCTCTGGACAGGCACCTACGAGCAGTACTTC.

Comment on this clonotype: The junction and the germline gene differ at one end; a read error may be behind it. This sequence joins TRBV7-7 and TRBJ2-3, with D hard to call. The CDR3 length is 14 residues. Germline V CDR1 and CDR2: SSHAT, FNYEAQ (reference sequence). CDR3 protein: CASSSNPYTDTQYF. For the CDR3, the DNA is TGTGCTAGCAGTTCAAACCCCTATACAGATACGCAGTATTTT.

This clonotype was found a few times. The chain couples TRBV18 to TRBJ2-1; 7 nucleotides align to TRBD1. V was pared by 5 bases and J by 2 bases, with 9 bases of the junction left unmatched. CDR1 and CDR2 (germline): KGHSH, LQKENI. CDR3 size: 16 residues. The CDR3 reads CASSSTRGTAYNEQFF. The CDR3 nucleotides read TGTGCCAGCTCATCAACCAGGGGGACGGCCTACAATGAGCAGTTCTTC.

This clonotype was seen only a few times. This sequence joins TRBV7-9 and TRBJ1-6; 7 positions agree with TRBD1. This CDR3 contains 15 residues. Germline CDR1 and CDR2: SEHNR and FQNEAQ (reference sequence). V trimming: 5 bases; J trimming: 10 bases; junction bases outside the gene matches: 11. The CDR3 DNA sequence: TGTGCCAGCAGCCTTACGGACAGGCCTCGATCACCCCTCCACTTT. Residues: CASSLTDRPRSPLHF. The variable domain in full, with the rest retrieved from reference TRBV7-9 and TRBJ1-6, is DTGVSQNPRHKITKRGQNVTFRCDPISEHNRLYWYRQTLGQGPEFLTYFQNEAQLEKSRLLSDRFSAERPKGSFSTLEIQRTEQGDSAMYLCASSLTDRPRSPLHFGNGTRLTVT.

In this sample, this clonotype turned up a few times. The rearrangement joins TRBV2 to TRBJ1-2, with 7 nucleotides matching TRBD1. Germline V lookup: CDR1 SNHLY, CDR2 FYNNEI. The CDR3 contains 15 residues. V lost 4 bases, J lost 4 bases, and 9 bases stayed unmatched. CDR3 sequence reads: CASSGGDRVVYGYTF. The CDR3 coding sequence is TGTGCCAGCAGTGGAGGGGACAGAGTTGTCTATGGCTACACCTTC. The whole variable domain, remainder taken from reference TRBV2 and TRBJ1-2, is EPEVTQTPSHQVTQMGQEVILRCVPISNHLYFYWYRQILGQKVEFLVSFYNNEISEKSEIFDDQFSVERPDGSNFTLKIRSTKLEDSAMYFCASSGGDRVVYGYTFGSGTRLTVV.

This clonotype was observed a few times. The gene calls are TRBV19 and TRBJ1-2; D is undetermined. This CDR3 has 14 amino acids. V lost 3 bases and J lost 7, with 15 bases in between. The germline gives CDR1 LNHDA, CDR2 SQIVND (reference sequence). The CDR3 here is CASSISRTARGYTF. The CDR3 region has the DNA TGTGCCAGTAGTATCAGTCGTACAGCTCGTGGCTACACCTTC.

This clonotype came up many times. The V gene is TRBV24-1, the J gene TRBJ2-3; 9 bases map to TRBD2. This CDR3 has 16 residues. Germline values: CDR1 KGHDR, CDR2 SFDVKD. Germline trimming cut 3 bases from V and 6 bases from J; bases unmatched to any gene: 9. CDR3 residues: CATSDKSSGDPDTQYF. CDR3 nucleotides: TGTGCCACCAGTGATAAGTCTAGCGGGGACCCGGATACGCAGTATTTT.

This clonotype was recorded at least ten times. The rearrangement links TRBV20-1 to TRBJ2-7; no reliable D call. V lost 4 bases and J 0 bases, leaving 7 bases between the germline ends. From germline, CDR1 is DFQATT and CDR2 SNEGSKA (reference sequence). There are 12 residues in the CDR3. In DNA, the CDR3 is TGCAGTGCTACTCGGAACTCCTACGAGCAGTACTTC. As protein: CSATRNSYEQYF.

The V call is TRBV4-2, the J call TRBJ2-7, with D unresolved. The CDR3 length is 13 residues. V lost 2 bases and J 5 bases, leaving 10 bases between the germline ends. Looked up from germline, CDR1 is LGHNA and CDR2 is YNFKEQ. The chain's CDR3 is CASSQTSEDEQYF. The CDR3 DNA sequence: TGTGCCAGCAGCCAAACATCAGAGGACGAGCAGTACTTC.

This clonotype was seen a handful of times. The chain uses TRBV4-1 and TRBJ1-3; 7 nucleotides match TRBD1. Trimming removed 4 bases from V and 7 bases from J; junction bases left unmatched: 13. The CDR3 runs to 16 residues. The germline V gene has CDR1 MGHRA and CDR2 YSYEKL. The CDR3 DNA reads as TGCGCCAGCAGCCTATACCCGACAGGGCGGAGTAACACCATATATTTT. Protein product: CASSLYPTGRSNTIYF.

This clonotype was observed many times. The chain joins TRBV20-1 to TRBJ1-4; 7 bases align to TRBD1. Germline trimming cut 6 bases from V and 7 bases from J; bases unmatched to any gene: 5. The CDR3 extends over 12 amino acids. Germline V gives CDR1 DFQATT, CDR2 SNEGSKA (reference sequence). The CDR3 loop reads CSATGAGEKLFF. DNA of the CDR3: TGCAGTGCCACAGGGGCAGGTGAAAAACTGTTTTTT.

Regarding this clonotype: A much larger clone differs by one base, so this may be a read error. The CDR3 loop reads CASSPYAGTGNEKLSF. Here the CDR3 DNA reads TGTGCCAGCAGTCCCTACGCCGGGACAGGGAATGAAAAACTGTCTTTT. The V and J genes are TRBV28 and TRBJ1-4; 9 bases agree with TRBD1. Germline V gives CDR1 MDHEN, CDR2 SYDVKM. The CDR3 has 16 residues.

This clonotype was observed at least ten times. The J gene is TRBJ2-5, the V gene TRBV11-1; D gene uncertain. The germline V gene has CDR1 SGHAT and CDR2 FQDESV (reference sequence). This CDR3 comprises 15 residues. The ends were cut back, 3 bases at V and 2 bases at J, with 13 bases in the middle. DNA for the CDR3: TGTGCCAGCAGCTTGAGACCCATGCGACAAGAGACCCAGTACTTC. Amino acid sequence: CASSLRPMRQETQYF.

This clonotype was detected ten times or more. V and J are TRBV29-1 and TRBJ2-1, with 8 bases lining up with TRBD2. Germline V lookup: CDR1 SQVTM, CDR2 ANQGSEA. This CDR3 is 15 amino acids long. The ends lost 5 bases at V and 5 bases at J; junction bases unmatched: 11. CDR3 sequence reads: CSVPTGGAGNNEQFF. Here the CDR3 DNA reads TGCAGCGTTCCCACCGGGGGGGCCGGGAACAATGAGCAGTTCTTC.

This clonotype was detected many times. The genes are TRBV4-3 and TRBJ2-3, with D tentatively TRBD2 (6 bases). The V and J ends lost 5 bases and 2 bases respectively, with 17 bases between them. Germline values: CDR1 LGHNA, CDR2 YSLEER. This CDR3 contains 16 residues. The CDR3 DNA reads as TGCGCCAGCAGCGACGGGGTAGAGGGACTCACAGATACGCAGTATTTT. Its protein is CASSDGVEGLTDTQYF.

This clonotype appeared a few times. The chain recombines TRBV6-5 with TRBJ2-2; D possibly corresponds to TRBD1 (6 bases). This CDR3 region has 18 residues. Germline V gives CDR1 MNHEY, CDR2 SVGAGI. The V gene lost 0 bases and the J gene lost 6 bases, with 20 bases spanning the gap. CDR3: CASSYSPTGSGEAGELFF. Here the CDR3 DNA reads TGTGCCAGCAGTTACTCGCCAACAGGGTCTGGGGAAGCCGGGGAGCTGTTTTTT.

This clonotype occurred many times. The rearrangement joins TRBV11-1 to TRBJ2-1, with 7 bases identical to TRBD1. Germline V gene sequence: CDR1 SGHAT, CDR2 FQDESV (reference sequence). The CDR3 spans 15 residues. Trimming removed 4 bases from V and 7 bases from J; junction bases left unmatched: 10. As DNA, the CDR3 is TGTGCCAGCAGCTCCCGGGACAGTCGAGGAAATGAGCAGTTCTTC. Amino acid sequence: CASSSRDSRGNEQFF.